The 21 T cell receptor beta chains below were found in one sample sequenced in a study of regulatory T cells in long-lasting Graves disease. CDR3 regions were amplified by Arm-PCR using iRepertoire HTBI primers to build TCR beta libraries. TCRdb fed the multiplex PCR reads into MiXCR, producing one record per CDR3 protein. The sample has hundreds of thousands of distinct CDR3 sequences; 15% to 20% are singletons. Regarding time point: newly diagnosed GD, antithyroid drugs for less than 3 months. The TCR library used RNA extracted from PBMCs. These data were also filed under a second study, of T cells in Graves' hyperthyroidism and ophthalmopathy.

The material was peripheral blood mononuclear cells (PBMCs), obtained at new diagnosis, from a patient treated with antithyroid drugs. The receptors shown here come from a woman aged 35-60 years with Graves disease.

V gene TRBV9 combines with J gene TRBJ1-5; TRBD1 matches at 7 bases. Losses at the gene ends were 4 bases for V and 3 bases for J; bases not matched to a gene: 7. The CDR3 extends over 15 amino acids. Germline V lookup: CDR1 SGDLS, CDR2 YYNGEE. CDR3 residues: CASSLTGVDNQPQHF. The CDR3 nucleotides are TGTGCCAGCAGCCTCACAGGGGTCGACAATCAGCCCCAGCATTTT. The full variable domain, in which reference TRBV9 and TRBJ1-5 provide the parts outside the CDR3, is DSGVTQTPKHLITATGQRVTLRCSPRSGDLSVYWYQQSLDQGLQFLIQYYNGEERAKGNILERFSAQQFPDLHSELNLSSLELGDSALYFCASSLTGVDNQPQHFGDGTRLSIL.

This chain uses TRBV5-1 with TRBJ2-2; TRBD1 matches at 7 bases. The junction had 8 bases not matched to a gene; V was cut back by 4 bases and J by 5 bases. This CDR3 is 15 amino acids long. From germline, CDR1 is SGHRS and CDR2 YFSETQ. The CDR3 loop is CASSRKRGQTGELFF. The CDR3 DNA follows: TGCGCCAGCAGCAGGAAGAGGGGGCAAACCGGGGAGCTGTTTTTT.

This clonotype occurred a few times. This chain uses TRBV10-3 with TRBJ1-5, with 7 bases that match TRBD1. Germline V gene sequence: CDR1 ENHRY, CDR2 SYGVKD. The CDR3 runs to 16 residues. V lost 4 bases and J lost 5; bases outside the gene matches: 11. The CDR3 region has the DNA TGTGCCATCAGTGCAAACCAGGGGGGCCGGGATCAGCCCCAGCATTTT. Translated: CAISANQGGRDQPQHF.

The rearrangement uses TRBV19 and TRBJ1-5; D is possibly TRBD1 (5 bases). The germline CDR1 and CDR2 sequences are LNHDA and SQIVND (reference sequence). CDR3 size: 12 residues. V gave up 7 bases and J gave up 9 bases, with 13 bases separating them. In DNA, the CDR3 is TGTGCCAGTACTCACGGGGACGGGCCCCAGCATTTT. Protein sequence: CASTHGDGPQHF.

This clonotype was seen many times. The V call is TRBV12-3 or TRBV12-4, the J call TRBJ2-5; TRBD2 is a possible D gene (6 bases). This CDR3 has 13 amino acids. V was cut by 4 bases and J by 12 bases, with 18 bases left in between. In DNA form, the CDR3 reads TGTGCCAGCAGTTCCCCGGGGAGGCCCGGGGAGTACTTC. As protein: CASSSPGRPGEYF.

This chain joins TRBV27 and TRBJ1-1, with D unresolved. This CDR3 spans 12 amino acids. CDR1 is MNHEY and CDR2 is SMNVEV in the germline V gene (reference sequence). The V end lost 2 bases, the J end lost 9 bases, and 10 bases lay between the germline ends. The CDR3 loop reads CASSLDRGKAFF. DNA for the CDR3: TGTGCCAGCAGTTTAGATCGGGGAAAAGCTTTCTTT.

This chain links TRBV27 with TRBJ1-2; D uncertain. CDR1 is MNHEY and CDR2 is SMNVEV in the germline V gene (reference sequence). The CDR3 sequence is 14 residues long. Trimming pared 6 bases from V and 0 bases from J, leaving 11 bases between. For the CDR3, the DNA is TGTGCCAGCAGGAACACGGGAGCTAACTATGGCTACACCTTC. Encoded protein: CASRNTGANYGYTF.

The rearrangement links TRBV5-5 to TRBJ1-2; D is unresolved. Germline V gene lookup returns CDR1 SGHKS and CDR2 YYEKEE (reference sequence). The CDR3 is made up of 14 amino acids. Deletions cut 0 bases from V and 3 bases from J, with 9 bases between. This chain's CDR3 is CASSLGLSDYGYTF. CDR3 sequence (DNA): TGTGCCAGCAGCTTGGGGTTAAGCGACTATGGCTACACCTTC.

This clonotype has only a few counts. V and J are TRBV7-9 and TRBJ2-7; 8 nucleotides line up with TRBD1. V shed 5 bases and J 4 bases; nucleotides not matched to a gene: 10. This CDR3 has 15 residues. Looked up from germline, CDR1 is SEHNR and CDR2 is FQNEAQ (reference sequence). The CDR3 DNA is TGTGCCAGCAGCCTCCCAGGACAGGGAGGTTACGAGCAGTACTTC. This encodes CASSLPGQGGYEQYF.

The V gene is TRBV25-1, the J gene TRBJ1-1, with a tentative D call TRBD1 (5 bases). The germline CDR1 and CDR2 sequences are MGHDK and SYGVNS. The V end lost 3 bases, the J end lost 1 base, and 12 bases lay between the germline ends. This CDR3 contains 15 residues. The DNA for the CDR3 is TGTGCCAGCAGTGATCACACTGGGGGGAACACTGAAGCTTTCTTT. Translation: CASSDHTGGNTEAFF.

This clonotype was observed many times. The junction does not match germline at one end; this may be a read error. The chain has TRBV5-1 and TRBJ2-6; D unclear. CDR3 length equals 14 residues. The germline V gene encodes CDR1 SGHRS and CDR2 YFSETQ. CDR3 loop: CASSLYSGANVLTF. DNA of the CDR3: TGTGCCAGCAGCTTGTACTCTGGGGCCAACGTCCTGACTTTC.

The V gene is TRBV19, the J gene TRBJ1-1, with D perhaps TRBD1 (5 bases). Germline lookup yields CDR1 LNHDA and CDR2 SQIVND (reference sequence). CDR3 size: 14 residues. V was trimmed by 7 bases and J by 1 base, leaving 13 bases between them. The CDR3 here is CASKAGTANTEAFF. In nucleotides, the CDR3 is TGTGCCAGTAAAGCCGGGACGGCGAACACTGAAGCTTTCTTT.

This clonotype was recorded a few times. The chain uses TRBV12-3 or TRBV12-4 and TRBJ2-7; tentative D call: TRBD2 (5 bases). With 5 bases removed from V and 0 bases from J, the gap between germline ends came to 14 bases. CDR3 size: 15 residues. The chain's CDR3 is CASSPPVGSSYEQYF. The DNA for the CDR3 is TGTGCCAGCAGTCCCCCGGTGGGGAGCTCCTACGAGCAGTACTTC.

There are a few counts of this clonotype. The chain couples TRBV4-1 to TRBJ2-2; D gene uncertain. The CDR3 runs to 14 residues. The V end lost 0 bases, the J end lost 5 bases, and 7 bases lay between the germline ends. The germline V gene encodes CDR1 MGHRA and CDR2 YSYEKL. In DNA, the CDR3 is TGCGCCAGCAGCCAAGATACGTATACCGGGGAGCTGTTTTTT. Translation: CASSQDTYTGELFF.

On this clonotype itself: A much larger clone differs from this one at a single base, so this may be a read error. The chain uses TRBV6-1 and TRBJ1-1, with 11 positions matching TRBD1. CDR1 and CDR2 (germline): MNHNS, SASEGT. The CDR3 runs to 15 residues. The trim removed 2 bases at V and 6 bases at J, leaving 5 bases unmatched. Here the CDR3 reads CASSEFEGQGAEAFF. The CDR3 DNA reads TGTGCCAGCAGTGAATTCGAGGGACAGGGGGCTGAAGCTTTCTTT.

Ten or more counts support this clonotype. V usage is TRBV29-1 and J usage is TRBJ1-1; 12 bases fit TRBD1. The V and J ends lost 5 bases and 6 bases, in that order; junction bases with no gene match: 13. This CDR3 is 16 amino acids long. Germline V lookup: CDR1 SQVTM, CDR2 ANQGSEA. CDR3 sequence (DNA): TGCAGCGTTTCTGGGACAGGGGGCGTCGGGAGCTCTGAAGCTTTCTTT. Translated: CSVSGTGGVGSSEAFF.

This clonotype was detected only a few times. The chain carries TRBV18 and TRBJ2-7; D is tentatively TRBD1 or TRBD2 (5 bases each). This CDR3 contains 16 residues. V gave up 5 bases and J gave up 7 bases, with 24 bases separating them. Per germline, CDR1 KGHSH and CDR2 LQKENI. CDR3 in amino acids: CASSSYRDGGLGEQYF. The CDR3 DNA reads as TGTGCCAGCTCATCATACCGGGACGGAGGTCTCGGGGAGCAGTACTTC.

As for this clonotype: This may be a read error, as it is one base from a much larger clone. This sequence joins TRBV20-1 and TRBJ2-3; TRBD2 matches at 10 bases. The J call may not be correct, given that the DNA end is closer to TRBJ2-5. Germline assignment: CDR1 DFQATT and CDR2 SNEGSKA (reference sequence). The CDR3 covers 14 residues. The CDR3 is CSAGASGGEEAQYF. The CDR3 bases are TGCAGTGCTGGGGCAAGCGGGGGGGAAGAGGCCCAGTACTTC.

This clonotype was recorded at least ten times. The V and J genes are TRBV29-1 and TRBJ2-2; 13 positions match TRBD2. The CDR3 is made up of 18 amino acids. V trimming: 7 bases; J trimming: 4 bases; junction bases outside the gene matches: 15. Germline V gene data show CDR1 as SQVTM and CDR2 as ANQGSEA. CDR3 sequence: CSAARTSGGPQITGELFF. In nucleotides, the CDR3 is TGCAGCGCCGCCAGGACTAGCGGGGGACCCCAGATCACCGGGGAGCTGTTTTTT.

This clonotype was seen many times. The CDR3 DNA is TGTGCCAGCTCAGCCGGGACAGGGTTCGACTATGGCTACACCTTC. Translation: CASSAGTGFDYGYTF. V is TRBV18 and J is TRBJ1-2; TRBD1 matches 9 bases. The CDR3 is made up of 15 amino acids. Germline lookup yields CDR1 KGHSH and CDR2 LQKENI. V dropped 5 bases and J dropped 3; count of bases not matched to a gene: 7. The entire variable domain, with the rest obtained from reference TRBV18 and TRBJ1-2, is as follows: NAGVMQNPRHLVRRRGQEARLRCSPMKGHSHVYWYRQLPEEGLKFMVYLQKENIIDESGMPKERFSAEFPKEGPSILRIQQVVRGDSAAYFCASSAGTGFDYGYTFGSGTRLTVV.

This clonotype was detected only a few times. V usage is TRBV7-2 and J usage is TRBJ2-3; D gene unclear. The germline V gene has CDR1 SGHTA and CDR2 FQGNSA. The CDR3 has 14 amino acids. V lost 3 bases to trimming and J lost 0 bases, with 7 bases between them. CDR3 sequence (DNA): TGTGCCAGCAGCTTTTGGTCTAGCACAGATACGCAGTATTTT. Encoded protein: CASSFWSSTDTQYF.